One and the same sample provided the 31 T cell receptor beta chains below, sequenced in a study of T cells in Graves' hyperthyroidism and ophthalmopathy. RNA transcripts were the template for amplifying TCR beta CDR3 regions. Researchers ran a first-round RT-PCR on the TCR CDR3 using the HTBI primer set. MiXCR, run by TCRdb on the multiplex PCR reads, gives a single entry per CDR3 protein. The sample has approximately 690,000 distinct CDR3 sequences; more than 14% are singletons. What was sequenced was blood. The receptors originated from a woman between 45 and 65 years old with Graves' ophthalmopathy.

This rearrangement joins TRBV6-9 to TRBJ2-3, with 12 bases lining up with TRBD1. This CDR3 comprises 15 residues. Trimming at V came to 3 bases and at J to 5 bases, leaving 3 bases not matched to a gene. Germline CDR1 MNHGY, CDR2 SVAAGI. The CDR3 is CASSYRDRGQDTQYF. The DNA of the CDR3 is TGTGCCAGCAGTTACCGGGACAGGGGGCAAGATACGCAGTATTTT.

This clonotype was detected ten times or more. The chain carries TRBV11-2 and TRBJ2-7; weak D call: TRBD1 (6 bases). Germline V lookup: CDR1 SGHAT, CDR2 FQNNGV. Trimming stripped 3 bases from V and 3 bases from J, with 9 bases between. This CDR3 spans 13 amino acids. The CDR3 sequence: CASSFPGVYEQYF. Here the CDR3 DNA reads TGTGCCAGCAGCTTCCCAGGGGTCTACGAGCAGTACTTC.

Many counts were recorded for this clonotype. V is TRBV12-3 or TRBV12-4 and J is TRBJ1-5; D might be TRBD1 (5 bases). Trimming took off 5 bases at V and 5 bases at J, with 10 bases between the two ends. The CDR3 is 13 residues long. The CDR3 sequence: CASSPTADQPQHF. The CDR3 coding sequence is TGTGCCAGCAGTCCGACAGCGGATCAGCCCCAGCATTTT.

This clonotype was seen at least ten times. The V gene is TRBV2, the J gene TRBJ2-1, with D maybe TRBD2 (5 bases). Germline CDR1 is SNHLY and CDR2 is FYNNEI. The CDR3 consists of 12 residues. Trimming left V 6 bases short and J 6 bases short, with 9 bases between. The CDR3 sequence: CASRLGVNEQFF. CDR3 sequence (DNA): TGTGCCAGCAGACTAGGCGTCAATGAGCAGTTCTTC.

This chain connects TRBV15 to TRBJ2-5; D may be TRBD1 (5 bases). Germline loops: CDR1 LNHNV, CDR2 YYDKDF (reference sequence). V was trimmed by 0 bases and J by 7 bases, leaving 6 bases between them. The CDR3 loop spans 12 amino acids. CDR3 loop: CATSRDQGTQYF. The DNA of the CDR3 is TGTGCCACCAGCAGAGATCAGGGGACCCAGTACTTC.

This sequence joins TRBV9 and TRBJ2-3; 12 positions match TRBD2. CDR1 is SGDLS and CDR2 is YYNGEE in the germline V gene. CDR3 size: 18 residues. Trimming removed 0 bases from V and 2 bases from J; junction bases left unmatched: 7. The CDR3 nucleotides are TGTGCCAGCAGCGTAGCTTGGGCTAGCGGGAGGGCCACAGATACGCAGTATTTT. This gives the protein CASSVAWASGRATDTQYF.

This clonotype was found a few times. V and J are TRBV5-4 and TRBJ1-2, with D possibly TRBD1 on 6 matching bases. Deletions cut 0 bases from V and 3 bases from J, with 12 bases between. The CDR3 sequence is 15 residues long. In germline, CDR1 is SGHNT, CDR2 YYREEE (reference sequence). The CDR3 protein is CASSLGGAIYYGYTF. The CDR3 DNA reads TGTGCCAGCAGCTTGGGGGGGGCCATTTACTATGGCTACACCTTC.

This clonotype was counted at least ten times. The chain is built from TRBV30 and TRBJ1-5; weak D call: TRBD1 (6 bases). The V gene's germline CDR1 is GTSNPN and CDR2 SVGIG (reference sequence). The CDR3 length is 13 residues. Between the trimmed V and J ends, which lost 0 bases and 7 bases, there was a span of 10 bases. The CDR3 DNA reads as TGTGCCTGGAGTGTACAGGGAAGACAGCCCCAGCATTTT. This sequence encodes CAWSVQGRQPQHF.

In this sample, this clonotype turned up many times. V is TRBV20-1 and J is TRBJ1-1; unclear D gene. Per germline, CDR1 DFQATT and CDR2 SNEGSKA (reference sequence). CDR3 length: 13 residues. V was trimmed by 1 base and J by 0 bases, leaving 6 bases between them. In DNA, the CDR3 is TGCAGTGCTAGAGGGGTTCTGAACACTGAAGCTTTCTTT. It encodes CSARGVLNTEAFF.

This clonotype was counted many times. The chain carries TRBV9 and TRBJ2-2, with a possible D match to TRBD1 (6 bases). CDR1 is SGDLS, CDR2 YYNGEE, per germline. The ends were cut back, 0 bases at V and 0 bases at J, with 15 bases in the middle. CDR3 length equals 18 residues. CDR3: CASSVEGVAIANTGELFF. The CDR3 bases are TGTGCCAGCAGCGTAGAGGGGGTAGCGATAGCGAACACCGGGGAGCTGTTTTTT.

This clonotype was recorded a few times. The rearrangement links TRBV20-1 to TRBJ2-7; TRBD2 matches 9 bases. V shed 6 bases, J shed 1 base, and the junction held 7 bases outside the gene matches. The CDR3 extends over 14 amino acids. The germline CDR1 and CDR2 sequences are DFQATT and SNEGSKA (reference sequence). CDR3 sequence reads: CSAASGALSYEQYF. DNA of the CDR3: TGCAGTGCAGCTAGCGGGGCCCTTTCCTACGAGCAGTACTTC.

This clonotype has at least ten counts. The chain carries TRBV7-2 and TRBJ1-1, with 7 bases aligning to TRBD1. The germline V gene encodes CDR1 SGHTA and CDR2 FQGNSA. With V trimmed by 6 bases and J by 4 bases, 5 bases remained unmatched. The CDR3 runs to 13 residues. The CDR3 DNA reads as TGTGCCAGCAGACTTACAGGGGTCACTGAAGCTTTCTTT. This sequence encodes CASRLTGVTEAFF.

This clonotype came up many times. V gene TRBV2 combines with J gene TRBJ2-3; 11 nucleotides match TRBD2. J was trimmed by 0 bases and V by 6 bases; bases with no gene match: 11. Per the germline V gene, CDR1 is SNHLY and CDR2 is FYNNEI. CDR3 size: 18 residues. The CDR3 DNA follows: TGTGCCAGCAGGCAGGGGCTAGCGGGAGGATCCAGCACAGATACGCAGTATTTT. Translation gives CASRQGLAGGSSTDTQYF.

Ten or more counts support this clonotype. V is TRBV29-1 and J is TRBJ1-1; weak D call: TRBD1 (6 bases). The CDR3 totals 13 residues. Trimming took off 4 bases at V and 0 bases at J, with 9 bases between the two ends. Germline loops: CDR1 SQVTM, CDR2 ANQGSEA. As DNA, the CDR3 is TGCAGCGTTGGAACAGGGATGAACACTGAAGCTTTCTTT. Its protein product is CSVGTGMNTEAFF.

CDR3 amino acids: CASSDSKGPNLPYNQPQHF. As DNA, the CDR3 is TGTGCCAGCAGTGACTCGAAAGGGCCGAACCTCCCTTACAATCAGCCCCAGCATTTT. The rearrangement joins TRBV6-4 to TRBJ1-5; D uncertain. The V and J ends lost 0 bases and 3 bases respectively, with 21 bases between them. The CDR3 has 19 residues. CDR1 and CDR2 (germline): MRHNA, SNTAGT.

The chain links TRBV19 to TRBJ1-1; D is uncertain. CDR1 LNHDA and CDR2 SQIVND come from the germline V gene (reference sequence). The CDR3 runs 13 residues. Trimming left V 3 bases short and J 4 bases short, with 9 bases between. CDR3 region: CASSMQYGTEAFF. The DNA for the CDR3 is TGTGCCAGTAGTATGCAGTATGGCACTGAAGCTTTCTTT.

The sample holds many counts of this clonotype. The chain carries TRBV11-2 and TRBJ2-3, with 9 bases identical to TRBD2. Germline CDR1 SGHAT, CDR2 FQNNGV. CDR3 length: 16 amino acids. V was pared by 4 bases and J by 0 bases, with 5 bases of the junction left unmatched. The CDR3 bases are TGTGCCAGCAGCTCCCGGACTAGCGAGAGCACAGATACGCAGTATTTT. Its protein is CASSSRTSESTDTQYF.

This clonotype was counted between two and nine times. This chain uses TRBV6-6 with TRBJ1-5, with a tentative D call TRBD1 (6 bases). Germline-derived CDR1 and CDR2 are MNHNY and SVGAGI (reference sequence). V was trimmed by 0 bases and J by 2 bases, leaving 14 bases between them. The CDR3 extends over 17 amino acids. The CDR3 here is CASSYSSQGSRNQPQHF. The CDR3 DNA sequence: TGTGCCAGCAGTTACTCGAGTCAGGGGTCGCGCAATCAGCCCCAGCATTTT.

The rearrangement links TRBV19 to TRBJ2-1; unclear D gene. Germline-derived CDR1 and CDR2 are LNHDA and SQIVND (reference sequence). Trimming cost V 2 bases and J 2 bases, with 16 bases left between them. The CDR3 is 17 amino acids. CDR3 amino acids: CASSISLVVSPYNEQFF. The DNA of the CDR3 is TGTGCCAGTAGTATAAGTCTAGTGGTCTCCCCCTACAATGAGCAGTTCTTC. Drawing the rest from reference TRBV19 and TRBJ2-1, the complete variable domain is DGGITQSPKYLFRKEGQNVTLSCEQNLNHDAMYWYRQDPGQGLRLIYYSQIVNDFQKGDIAEGYSVSREKKESFPLTVTSAQKNPTAFYLCASSISLVVSPYNEQFFGPGTRLTVL.

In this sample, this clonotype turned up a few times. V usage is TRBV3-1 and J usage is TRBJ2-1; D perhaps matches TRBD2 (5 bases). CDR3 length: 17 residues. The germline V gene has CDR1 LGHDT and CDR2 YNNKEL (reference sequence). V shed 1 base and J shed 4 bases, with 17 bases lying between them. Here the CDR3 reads CASSQVSPSRGYNEQFF. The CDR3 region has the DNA TGTGCCAGCAGCCAAGTTTCTCCTAGCCGGGGTTACAATGAGCAGTTCTTC.

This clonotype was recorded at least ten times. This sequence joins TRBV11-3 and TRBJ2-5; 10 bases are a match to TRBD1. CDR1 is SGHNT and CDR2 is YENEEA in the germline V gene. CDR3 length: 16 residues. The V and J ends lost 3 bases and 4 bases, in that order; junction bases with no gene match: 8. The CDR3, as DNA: TGTGCCAGCAGCTTCGACGACAGGGGGCTTCGAGAGACCCAGTACTTC. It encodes CASSFDDRGLRETQYF.

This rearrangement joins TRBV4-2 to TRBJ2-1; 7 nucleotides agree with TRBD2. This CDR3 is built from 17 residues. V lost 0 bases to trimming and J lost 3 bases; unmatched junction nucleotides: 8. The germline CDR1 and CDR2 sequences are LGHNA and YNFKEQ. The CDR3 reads CASSQDGRDLFYNEQFF. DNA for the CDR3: TGTGCCAGCAGCCAAGATGGGAGGGACCTATTCTACAATGAGCAGTTCTTC.

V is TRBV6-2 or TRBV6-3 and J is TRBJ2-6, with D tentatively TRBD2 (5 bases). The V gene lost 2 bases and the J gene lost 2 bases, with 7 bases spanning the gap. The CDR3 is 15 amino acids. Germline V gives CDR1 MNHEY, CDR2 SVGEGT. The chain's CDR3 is CASSYVGAGANVLTF. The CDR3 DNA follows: TGTGCCAGCAGTTACGTCGGGGCTGGGGCCAACGTCCTGACTTTC.

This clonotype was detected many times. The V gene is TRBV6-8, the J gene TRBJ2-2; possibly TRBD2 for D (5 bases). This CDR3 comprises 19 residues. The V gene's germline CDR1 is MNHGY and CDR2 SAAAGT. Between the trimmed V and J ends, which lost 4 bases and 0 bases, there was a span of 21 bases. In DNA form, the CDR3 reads TGTGCCAGCAGTTCCGTTCCGATAGGGAGCGGAGCGAACACCGGGGAGCTGTTTTTT. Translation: CASSSVPIGSGANTGELFF.

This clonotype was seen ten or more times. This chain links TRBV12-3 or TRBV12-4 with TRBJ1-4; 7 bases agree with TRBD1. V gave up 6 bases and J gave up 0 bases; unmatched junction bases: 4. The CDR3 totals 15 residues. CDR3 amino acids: CASRGTGATNEKLFF. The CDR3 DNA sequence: TGTGCCAGCAGAGGAACAGGGGCAACTAATGAAAAACTGTTTTTT.

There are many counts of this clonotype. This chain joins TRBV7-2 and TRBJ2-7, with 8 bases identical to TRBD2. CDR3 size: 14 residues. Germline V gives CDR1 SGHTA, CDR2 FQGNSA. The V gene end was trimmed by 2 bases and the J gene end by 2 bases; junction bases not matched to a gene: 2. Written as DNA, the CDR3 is TGTGCCAGCAGCTTATCACTAGCGGCCTACGAGCAGTACTTC. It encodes CASSLSLAAYEQYF.

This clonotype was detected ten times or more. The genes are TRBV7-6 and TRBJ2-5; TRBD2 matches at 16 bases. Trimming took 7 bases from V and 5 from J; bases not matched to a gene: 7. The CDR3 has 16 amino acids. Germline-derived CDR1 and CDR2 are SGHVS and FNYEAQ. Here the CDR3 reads CASTPGLAGGRETQYF. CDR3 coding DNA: TGTGCCAGCACCCCGGGACTAGCGGGAGGGAGGGAGACCCAGTACTTC. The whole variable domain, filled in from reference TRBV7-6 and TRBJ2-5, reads GAGVSQSPRYKVTKRGQDVALRCDPISGHVSLYWYRQALGQGPEFLTYFNYEAQQDKSGLPNDRFSAERPEGSISTLTIQRTEQRDSAMYRCASTPGLAGGRETQYFGPGTRLLVL.

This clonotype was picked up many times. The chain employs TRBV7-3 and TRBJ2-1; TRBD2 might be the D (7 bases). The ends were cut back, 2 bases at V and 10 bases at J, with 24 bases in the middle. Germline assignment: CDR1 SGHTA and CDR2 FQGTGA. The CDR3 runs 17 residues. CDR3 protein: CASSLASGAGAVEEQFF. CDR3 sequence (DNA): TGTGCCAGCAGCTTAGCGTCAGGGGCGGGGGCGGTCGAGGAGCAGTTCTTC.

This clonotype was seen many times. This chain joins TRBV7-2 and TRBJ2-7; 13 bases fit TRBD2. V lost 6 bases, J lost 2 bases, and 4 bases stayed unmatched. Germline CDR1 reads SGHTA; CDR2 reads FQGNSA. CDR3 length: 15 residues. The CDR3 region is CASSRTSGSPYEQYF. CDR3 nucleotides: TGTGCCAGCAGTAGGACTAGCGGGAGCCCCTACGAGCAGTACTTC.

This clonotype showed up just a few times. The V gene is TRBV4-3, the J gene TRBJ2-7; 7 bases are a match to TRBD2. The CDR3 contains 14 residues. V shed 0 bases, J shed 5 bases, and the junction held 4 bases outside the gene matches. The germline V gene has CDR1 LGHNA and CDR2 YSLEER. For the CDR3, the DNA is TGCGCCAGCAGCCAAGAGGGCGGGAGTGACGAGCAGTACTTC. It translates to CASSQEGGSDEQYF.

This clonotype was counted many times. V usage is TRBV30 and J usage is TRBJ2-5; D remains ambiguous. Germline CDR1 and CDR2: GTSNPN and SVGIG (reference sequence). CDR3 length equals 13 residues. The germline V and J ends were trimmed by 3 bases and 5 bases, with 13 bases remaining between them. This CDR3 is CAWRNAGGETQYF. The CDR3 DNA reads TGTGCCTGGAGGAATGCCGGCGGTGAGACCCAGTACTTC.